This entry lists 29 T cell receptor beta chains sequenced from one sample in a study of blood T cell repertoires in COVID-19. Here immunoSEQ multiplex PCR was the method, and the copy in TCRdb shows in-frame clones only, minus some. Among about 140,000 clones, under 80% were seen once, and the ten largest hold around 4.4%. The source material was peripheral blood. The source is a man aged 60 to 75 with acute or convalescent COVID-19.

V is TRBV6-5 and J is TRBJ1-3; TRBD1 is a possible D gene (6 bases). CDR3 size: 13 residues. Trimming stripped 8 bases from V and 3 bases from J, with 11 bases between. Per the germline V gene, CDR1 is MNHEY and CDR2 is SVGAGI. The chain's CDR3 is CASFTGNGNTIYF. As DNA, the CDR3 is TGTGCCAGCTTTACAGGGAATGGAAACACCATATATTTT.

V is TRBV12-5 and J is TRBJ1-1, with D tentatively TRBD1 (6 bases). There are 14 residues in the CDR3. Germline assignment: CDR1 LGHNT and CDR2 FRNRAP. Between the trimmed V and J ends, which lost 1 base and 1 base, there was a span of 7 bases. The CDR3 sequence is CASGLGGQNTEAFF. For the CDR3, the DNA is TGTGCTAGTGGTTTGGGGGGACAGAACACTGAAGCTTTCTTT.

The rearrangement uses TRBV3-1 (or the pseudogene TRBV3-2) and TRBJ2-5, with D perhaps matching TRBD2 (6 bases). Per germline, CDR1 LGHDT and CDR2 YNNKEL (reference sequence). The CDR3 has 14 amino acids. With 3 bases removed from V and 1 base from J, the gap between germline ends came to 9 bases. The CDR3 is CASSHQAGQETQYF. CDR3 DNA: TGTGCCAGCAGCCACCAAGCGGGCCAAGAGACCCAGTACTTC.

The chain has TRBV29-1 and TRBJ2-2; D might be TRBD2 (8 bases). Germline loops: CDR1 SQVTM, CDR2 ANQGSEA. Trimming stripped 7 bases from V and 5 bases from J, with 20 bases between. This CDR3 comprises 15 residues. The CDR3 spells CSAEGGLAGTGELFF. Written as DNA, the CDR3 is TGCAGCGCCGAAGGGGGCTTAGCGGGGACCGGGGAGCTGTTTTTT.

This clone has more than one count but fewer than ten. V is TRBV24-1 and J is TRBJ2-5; 11 bases align to TRBD1. The CDR3 totals 16 residues. From germline, CDR1 is KGHDR and CDR2 SFDVKD. V gave up 1 base and J gave up 5 bases; unmatched junction bases: 5. The CDR3 sequence is CATSDLEDRGLETQYF. CDR3 nucleotides: TGTGCCACCAGTGATTTAGAGGACAGGGGGCTTGAGACCCAGTACTTC.

This rearrangement joins TRBV19 to TRBJ2-2, with D possibly being TRBD2 (6 bases). The CDR3 extends over 14 amino acids. Deletions cut 4 bases from V and 5 bases from J, with 11 bases between. Germline V gives CDR1 LNHDA, CDR2 SQIVND (reference sequence). The CDR3 DNA is TGTGCCAGTAGTACGACTAGTTCAACCGGGGAGCTGTTTTTT. The encoded protein is CASSTTSSTGELFF.

The rearrangement uses TRBV11-2 and TRBJ2-4, with 7 bases matching TRBD1. The CDR3 has 12 residues. The V segment lost 3 bases and the J segment 12 bases; nucleotides outside the gene matches: 5. Germline CDR1 reads SGHAT; CDR2 reads FQNNGV. The CDR3: CASSLDRDSQYF. CDR3 coding DNA: TGTGCCAGCAGCTTGGACCGGGACAGTCAGTACTTC.

The chain joins TRBV2 to TRBJ2-7; 12 nucleotides match TRBD1. The CDR3 extends over 17 amino acids. Per the germline V gene, CDR1 is SNHLY and CDR2 is FYNNEI. V shed 5 bases and J 3 bases; nucleotides not matched to a gene: 11. The CDR3 spells CASSLRDRGPVSYEQYF. The CDR3 DNA is TGTGCCAGCAGTCTCCGGGACAGGGGGCCGGTGAGCTACGAGCAGTACTTC.

This clone occurred once. This chain joins TRBV19 and TRBJ2-3; D gene uncertain. Germline V gives CDR1 LNHDA, CDR2 SQIVND (reference sequence). CDR3 size: 12 residues. Trimming cost V 5 bases and J 3 bases, with 6 bases left between them. CDR3 nucleotides: TGTGCCAGTAGTGTCGAGACAGATACGCAGTATTTT. Translation gives CASSVETDTQYF.

There are a few counts of this clone. The rearrangement uses TRBV12-3 or TRBV12-4 and TRBJ2-1; D remains unclear. The CDR3 is made up of 13 amino acids. Trimming removed 5 bases from V and 3 bases from J, with 8 bases in between. CDR3 residues: CASSRLVYNEQFF. The DNA for the CDR3 is TGTGCCAGCAGTCGACTCGTCTACAATGAGCAGTTCTTC.

V is TRBV5-4 and J is TRBJ2-6; D is undetermined. This CDR3 comprises 17 residues. Per the germline V gene, CDR1 is SGHNT and CDR2 is YYREEE (reference sequence). V shed 4 bases and J shed 0 bases, with 14 bases lying between them. CDR3 nucleotide sequence: TGTGCCAGCAGCCAAAGAATACACCTCTCTGGGGCCAACGTCCTGACTTTC. Encoded protein: CASSQRIHLSGANVLTF.

In its sample, this clone was seen many times. The rearrangement uses TRBV6-5 and TRBJ2-1; no reliable D call. V lost 6 bases and J 6 bases, leaving 15 bases between the germline ends. This CDR3 is built from 14 residues. CDR1 is MNHEY, CDR2 SVGAGI, per germline. CDR3 DNA sequence: TGTGCCAGCAGCCCGTATCGTGAGGCCAATGAGCAGTTCTTC. Translation gives CASSPYREANEQFF.

This sequence joins TRBV2 and TRBJ2-1; TRBD2 aligns across 9 bases. Germline V CDR1 and CDR2: SNHLY, FYNNEI. Trimming cost V 1 base and J 4 bases; bases outside gene matches: 5. The CDR3 runs to 16 residues. CDR3 sequence: CASSEGGSGSYNEQFF. The CDR3 coding sequence is TGTGCCAGCAGTGAAGGAGGTAGCGGGAGTTACAATGAGCAGTTCTTC.

The CDR3 coding sequence is TGCAGCGTTCCGGGACAGGGGACGAGCTCCTACAATGAGCAGTTCTTC. This encodes CSVPGQGTSSYNEQFF. The chain combines TRBV29-1 with TRBJ2-1; 10 bases agree with TRBD1. Germline assignment: CDR1 SQVTM and CDR2 ANQGSEA. This CDR3 comprises 16 residues. Trimming at V came to 5 bases and at J to 0 bases, leaving 7 bases not matched to a gene.

The chain recombines TRBV7-9 with TRBJ1-1, with D unclear. The V end lost 1 base, the J end lost 8 bases, and 11 bases lay between the germline ends. CDR1 SEHNR and CDR2 FQNEAQ come from the germline V gene (reference sequence). CDR3 length: 13 residues. Written as DNA, the CDR3 is TGTGCCAGCAGCTTAGGCGAACCTGAGGAAGCTTTCTTT. Amino acid sequence: CASSLGEPEEAFF. Filled out from reference TRBV7-9 and TRBJ1-1, the complete variable domain reads DTGVSQNPRHKITKRGQNVTFRCDPISEHNRLYWYRQTLGQGPEFLTYFQNEAQLEKSRLLSDRFSAERPKGSFSTLEIQRTEQGDSAMYLCASSLGEPEEAFFGQGTRLTVV.

The rearrangement links TRBV6-5 to TRBJ1-5; 8 nucleotides line up with TRBD1. The length of the CDR3 is 14 residues. Germline trimming cut 5 bases from V and 4 bases from J; bases unmatched to any gene: 4. Per germline, CDR1 MNHEY and CDR2 SVGAGI. CDR3 loop: CASSLQGGNQPQHF. The CDR3 DNA is TGTGCCAGCAGTCTACAGGGGGGAAATCAGCCCCAGCATTTT.

The chain has TRBV5-1 and TRBJ2-3; TRBD1 might be the D (5 bases). Germline CDR1 SGHRS, CDR2 YFSETQ. The CDR3 sequence is 15 residues long. V was clipped by 4 bases and J by 2 bases, with 14 bases between them. The CDR3 sequence is CASSPFQGITDTQYF. The CDR3 DNA reads as TGCGCCAGCAGCCCGTTCCAGGGAATCACAGATACGCAGTATTTT. Together with reference TRBV5-1 and TRBJ2-3, the CDR3 gives the full variable domain: KAGVTQTPRYLIKTRGQQVTLSCSPISGHRSVSWYQQTPGQGLQFLFEYFSETQRNKGNFPGRFSGRQFSNSRSEMNVSTLELGDSALYLCASSPFQGITDTQYFGPGTRLTVL.

The chain combines TRBV28 with TRBJ2-7; the D gene is possibly TRBD1 (5 bases). The CDR3 is 13 residues long. CDR1 MDHEN and CDR2 SYDVKM come from the germline V gene. V shed 5 bases and J shed 0 bases, with 8 bases lying between them. CDR3 region: CASSRQHSYEQYF. CDR3 coding DNA: TGTGCCAGCAGTCGACAGCACTCCTACGAGCAGTACTTC.

The chain employs TRBV18 and TRBJ2-2, with 9 bases aligning to TRBD1. V lost 3 bases and J lost 7; bases outside the gene matches: 3. This CDR3 is built from 14 residues. CDR1 and CDR2 (germline): KGHSH, LQKENI. The CDR3 protein is CASSPGQGNGELFF. In nucleotides, the CDR3 is TGTGCCAGCTCACCGGGACAGGGAAACGGGGAGCTGTTTTTT. Full variable domain (missing parts from reference TRBV18 and TRBJ2-2): NAGVMQNPRHLVRRRGQEARLRCSPMKGHSHVYWYRQLPEEGLKFMVYLQKENIIDESGMPKERFSAEFPKEGPSILRIQQVVRGDSAAYFCASSPGQGNGELFFGEGSRLTVL.

This clone was seen only once. The chain links TRBV5-6 to TRBJ2-7, with a weak D call TRBD1 (5 bases). V was cut by 4 bases and J by 1 base, with 15 bases left in between. The CDR3 is 15 residues long. The germline gives CDR1 SGHDT, CDR2 YYEEEE. The CDR3 sequence: CASSTNQGFSYEQYF. For the CDR3, the DNA is TGTGCCAGCAGCACGAATCAGGGTTTTTCCTACGAGCAGTACTTC.

The V call is TRBV4-2, the J call TRBJ2-3; 8 bases match TRBD2. Looked up from germline, CDR1 is LGHNA and CDR2 is YNFKEQ. With 4 bases clipped from V and 2 bases from J, the junction kept 11 bases outside the gene matches. This CDR3 is 17 amino acids long. The CDR3 sequence: CASSPQAGVTLTDTQYF. The DNA of the CDR3 is TGTGCCAGCAGCCCCCAAGCGGGAGTGACTCTCACAGATACGCAGTATTTT.

The chain employs TRBV19 and TRBJ2-3, with D hard to call. The CDR3 consists of 14 residues. Germline CDR1 reads LNHDA; CDR2 reads SQIVND (reference sequence). V lost 2 bases to trimming and J lost 3 bases, with 9 bases between them. CDR3 sequence: CASSITLRTDTQYF. CDR3 in DNA: TGTGCCAGTAGTATAACCCTTCGGACAGATACGCAGTATTTT.

The J gene is TRBJ2-2, the V gene TRBV10-3, with 12 nucleotides matching TRBD1. CDR1 and CDR2 from the germline V gene are ENHRY and SYGVKD. The CDR3 has 18 amino acids. J gave up 0 bases and V 0 bases, and 2 bases lay outside the gene matches. DNA for the CDR3: TGTGCCATCAGTGAGTCGGGGACAGGGGGCTCGAACACCGGGGAGCTGTTTTTT. Its protein product is CAISESGTGGSNTGELFF.

The chain employs TRBV24-1 and TRBJ1-5, with a weak D call TRBD1 (6 bases). The length of the CDR3 is 16 residues. V was trimmed by 4 bases and J by 6 bases, leaving 18 bases between them. The V gene's germline CDR1 is KGHDR and CDR2 SFDVKD. This CDR3 reads CATSDRSTGHSQPQHF. Written as DNA, the CDR3 is TGTGCCACCAGTGACCGATCAACAGGGCATTCTCAGCCCCAGCATTTT.

V is TRBV24-1 and J is TRBJ2-1; 10 bases fit TRBD2. The CDR3 totals 16 residues. The J segment lost 7 bases and the V segment lost 2 bases, leaving 7 bases of the junction unmatched. The germline gives CDR1 KGHDR, CDR2 SFDVKD. The DNA for the CDR3 is TGTGCCACCAGTGATTCCGGGACTAGCGTTGGAAATGAGCAGTTCTTC. Its translation is CATSDSGTSVGNEQFF.

This sequence joins TRBV9 and TRBJ2-2; perhaps TRBD2 as D (6 bases). Between the trimmed V and J ends, which lost 7 bases and 5 bases, there was a span of 18 bases. CDR3 size: 15 residues. Germline assignment: CDR1 SGDLS and CDR2 YYNGEE. CDR3 DNA sequence: TGTGCCAGCGGTGGCGGGGTTGTGGAGACCGGGGAGCTGTTTTTT. It specifies CASGGGVVETGELFF. Full variable domain (remainder filled in from reference TRBV9 and TRBJ2-2): DSGVTQTPKHLITATGQRVTLRCSPRSGDLSVYWYQQSLDQGLQFLIQYYNGEERAKGNILERFSAQQFPDLHSELNLSSLELGDSALYFCASGGGVVETGELFFGEGSRLTVL.

CDR3 region: CASSSMRASSYNEQFF. The CDR3 region has the DNA TGTGCCAGCAGCTCCATGAGGGCCAGCTCCTACAATGAGCAGTTCTTC. This chain connects TRBV7-6 to TRBJ2-1; maybe TRBD2 (5 bases). Per germline, CDR1 SGHVS and CDR2 FNYEAQ. CDR3 length: 16 residues. V was trimmed by 4 bases and J by 0 bases, leaving 13 bases between them.

This clone was found a few times. The V call is TRBV6-5, the J call TRBJ2-7; D is perhaps TRBD1 (6 bases). CDR3 length equals 15 residues. Trimming shortened V by 2 bases and J by 6 bases, and 17 bases separated the two germline ends. Germline-derived CDR1 and CDR2 are MNHEY and SVGAGI. The CDR3, as DNA: TGTGCCAGCAGTTACATATCGGCAGGGGTACGCGAGCAGTACTTC. Translation: CASSYISAGVREQYF.

This chain uses TRBV19 with TRBJ2-2; 9 nucleotides agree with TRBD2. The germline CDR1 and CDR2 sequences are LNHDA and SQIVND (reference sequence). V lost 3 bases and J lost 1; bases outside the gene matches: 9. The CDR3 spans 18 residues. The CDR3 bases are TGTGCCAGTAGTATTCTTTCGCTAGCGGGGAAGAACACCGGGGAGCTGTTTTTT. Amino acids: CASSILSLAGKNTGELFF.